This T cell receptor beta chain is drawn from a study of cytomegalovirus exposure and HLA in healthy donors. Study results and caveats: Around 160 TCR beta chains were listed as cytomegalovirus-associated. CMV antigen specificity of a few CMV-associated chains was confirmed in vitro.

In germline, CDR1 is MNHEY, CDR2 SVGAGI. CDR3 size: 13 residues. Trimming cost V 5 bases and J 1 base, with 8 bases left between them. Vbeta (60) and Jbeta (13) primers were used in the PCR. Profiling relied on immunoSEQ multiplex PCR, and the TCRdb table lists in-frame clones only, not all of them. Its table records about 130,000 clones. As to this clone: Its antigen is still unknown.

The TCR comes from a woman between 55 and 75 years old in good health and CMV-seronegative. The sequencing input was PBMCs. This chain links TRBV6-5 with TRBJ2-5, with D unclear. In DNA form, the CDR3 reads TGTGCCAGCAGTGCACAGATCCAAGAGACCCAGTACTTC. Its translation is CASSAQIQETQYF.